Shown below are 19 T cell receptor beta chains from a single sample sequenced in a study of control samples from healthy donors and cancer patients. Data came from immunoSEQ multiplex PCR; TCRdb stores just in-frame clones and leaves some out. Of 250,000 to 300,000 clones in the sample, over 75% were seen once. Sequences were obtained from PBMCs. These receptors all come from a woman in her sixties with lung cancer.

The CDR3 protein is CASSLAGLALSYNEQFF. The CDR3 nucleotides are TGCGCCAGCAGCTTGGCTGGACTAGCGTTGTCCTACAATGAGCAGTTCTTC. V and J are TRBV5-1 and TRBJ2-1; 9 bases map to TRBD2. The CDR3 has 17 amino acids. The germline CDR1 and CDR2 sequences are SGHRS and YFSETQ. Trimming removed 0 bases from V and 1 base from J; junction bases left unmatched: 5.

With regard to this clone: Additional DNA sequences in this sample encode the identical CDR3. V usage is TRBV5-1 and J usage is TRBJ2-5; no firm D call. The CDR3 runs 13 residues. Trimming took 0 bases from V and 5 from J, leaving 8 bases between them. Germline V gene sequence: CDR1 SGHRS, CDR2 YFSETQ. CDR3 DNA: TGCGCCAGCAGCTTGGCAGGTTCGGAGACCCAGTACTTC. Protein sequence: CASSLAGSETQYF. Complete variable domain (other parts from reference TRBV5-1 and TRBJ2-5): KAGVTQTPRYLIKTRGQQVTLSCSPISGHRSVSWYQQTPGQGLQFLFEYFSETQRNKGNFPGRFSGRQFSNSRSEMNVSTLELGDSALYLCASSLAGSETQYFGPGTRLLVL.

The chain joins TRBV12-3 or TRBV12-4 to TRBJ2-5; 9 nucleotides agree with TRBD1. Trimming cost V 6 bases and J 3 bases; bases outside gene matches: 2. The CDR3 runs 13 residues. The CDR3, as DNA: TGTGCCAGCAGCTGGGACAGGGAAGAGACCCAGTACTTC. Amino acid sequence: CASSWDREETQYF.

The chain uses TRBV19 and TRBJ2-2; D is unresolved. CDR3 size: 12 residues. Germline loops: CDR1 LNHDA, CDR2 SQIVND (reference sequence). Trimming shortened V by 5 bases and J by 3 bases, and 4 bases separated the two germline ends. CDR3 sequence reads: CASSPYTGELFF. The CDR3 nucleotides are TGTGCCAGTAGTCCTTACACCGGGGAGCTGTTTTTT.

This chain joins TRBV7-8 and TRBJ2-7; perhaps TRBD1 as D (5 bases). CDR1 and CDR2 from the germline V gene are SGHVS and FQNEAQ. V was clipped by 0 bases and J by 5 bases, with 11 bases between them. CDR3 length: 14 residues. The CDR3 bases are TGTGCCAGCAGCTTAGCGCCTGGGGCGCACGAGCAGTACTTC. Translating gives CASSLAPGAHEQYF.

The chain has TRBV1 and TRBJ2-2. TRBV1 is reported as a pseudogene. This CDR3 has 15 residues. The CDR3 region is CTSSCEGPVTGELFF. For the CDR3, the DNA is TGCACCAGCAGTTGCGAGGGACCGGTCACCGGGGAGCTGTTTTTT.

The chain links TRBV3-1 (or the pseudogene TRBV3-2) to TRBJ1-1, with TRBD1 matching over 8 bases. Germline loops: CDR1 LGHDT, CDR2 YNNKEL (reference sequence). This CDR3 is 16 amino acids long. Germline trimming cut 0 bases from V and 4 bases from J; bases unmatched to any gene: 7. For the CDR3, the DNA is TGTGCCAGCAGCCAAGAGAGCCGGACAGGGAGCACTGAAGCTTTCTTT. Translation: CASSQESRTGSTEAFF.

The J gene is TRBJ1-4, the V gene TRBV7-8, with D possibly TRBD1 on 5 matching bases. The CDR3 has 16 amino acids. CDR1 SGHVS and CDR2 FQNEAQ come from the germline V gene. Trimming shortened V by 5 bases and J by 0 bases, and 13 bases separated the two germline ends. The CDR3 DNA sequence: TGTGCCAGCAGCCCCTCTTGGGGCGCAACTAATGAAAAACTGTTTTTT. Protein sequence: CASSPSWGATNEKLFF.

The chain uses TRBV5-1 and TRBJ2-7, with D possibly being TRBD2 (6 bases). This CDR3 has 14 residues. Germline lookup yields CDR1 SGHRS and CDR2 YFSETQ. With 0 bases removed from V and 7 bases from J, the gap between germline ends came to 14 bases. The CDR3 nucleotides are TGCGCCAGCAGCTTGGCCCTTGCGGCGGGAGAGCAGTACTTC. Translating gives CASSLALAAGEQYF.

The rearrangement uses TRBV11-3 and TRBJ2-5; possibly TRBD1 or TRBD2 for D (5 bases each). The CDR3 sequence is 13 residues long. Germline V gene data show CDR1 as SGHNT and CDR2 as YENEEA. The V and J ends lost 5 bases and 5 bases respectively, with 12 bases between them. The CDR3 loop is CASSLGEYETQYF. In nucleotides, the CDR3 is TGTGCCAGCAGCCTGGGGGAGTACGAGACCCAGTACTTC.

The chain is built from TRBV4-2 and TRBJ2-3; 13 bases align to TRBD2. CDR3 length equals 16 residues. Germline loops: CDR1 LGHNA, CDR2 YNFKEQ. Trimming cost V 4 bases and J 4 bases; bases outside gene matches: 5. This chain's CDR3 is CASSPHGTSGADTQYF. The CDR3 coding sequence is TGTGCCAGCAGCCCACACGGGACTAGCGGGGCAGATACGCAGTATTTT.

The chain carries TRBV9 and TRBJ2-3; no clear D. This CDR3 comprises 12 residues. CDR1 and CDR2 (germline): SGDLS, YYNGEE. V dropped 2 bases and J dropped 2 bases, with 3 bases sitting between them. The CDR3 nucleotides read TGTGCCAGCAGCGTCCTCACAGATACGCAGTATTTT. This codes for CASSVLTDTQYF.

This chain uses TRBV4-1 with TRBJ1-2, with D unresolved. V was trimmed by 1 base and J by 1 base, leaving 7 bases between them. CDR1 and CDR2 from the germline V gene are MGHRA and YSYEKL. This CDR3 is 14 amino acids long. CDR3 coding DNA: TGCGCCAGCAGCCAAGCGGACGGTAACTATGGCTACACCTTC. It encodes CASSQADGNYGYTF.

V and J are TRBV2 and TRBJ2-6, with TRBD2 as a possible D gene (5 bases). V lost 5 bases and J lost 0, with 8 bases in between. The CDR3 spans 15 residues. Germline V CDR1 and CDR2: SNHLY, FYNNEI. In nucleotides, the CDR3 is TGTGCCAGCAGTAAGGACTTCTCTGGGGCCAACGTCCTGACTTTC. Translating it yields CASSKDFSGANVLTF.

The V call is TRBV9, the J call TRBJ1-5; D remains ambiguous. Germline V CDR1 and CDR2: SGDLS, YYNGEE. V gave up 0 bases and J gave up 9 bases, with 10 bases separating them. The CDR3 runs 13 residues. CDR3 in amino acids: CASSVVGAGPQHF. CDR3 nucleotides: TGTGCCAGCAGCGTAGTGGGAGCCGGGCCCCAGCATTTT.

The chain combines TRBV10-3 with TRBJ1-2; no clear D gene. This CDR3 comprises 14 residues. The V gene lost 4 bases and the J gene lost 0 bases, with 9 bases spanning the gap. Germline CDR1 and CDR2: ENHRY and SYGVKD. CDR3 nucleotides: TGTGCCATCAGTGTTCAGCAAGCTAACTATGGCTACACCTTC. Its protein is CAISVQQANYGYTF.

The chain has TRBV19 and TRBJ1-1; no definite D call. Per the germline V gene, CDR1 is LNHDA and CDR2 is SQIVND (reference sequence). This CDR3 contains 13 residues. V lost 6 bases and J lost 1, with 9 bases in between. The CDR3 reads CASRDLGNTEAFF. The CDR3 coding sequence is TGTGCCAGTAGGGATCTGGGGAACACTGAAGCTTTCTTT.

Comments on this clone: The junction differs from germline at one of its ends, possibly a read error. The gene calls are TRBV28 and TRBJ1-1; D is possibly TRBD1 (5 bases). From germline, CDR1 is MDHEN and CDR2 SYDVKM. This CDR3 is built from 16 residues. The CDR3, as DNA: TGTACCAGCATTGGGTCCCGGGGCGCGGGGAACACTGAAGCTTTCTTT. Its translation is CTSIGSRGAGNTEAFF.

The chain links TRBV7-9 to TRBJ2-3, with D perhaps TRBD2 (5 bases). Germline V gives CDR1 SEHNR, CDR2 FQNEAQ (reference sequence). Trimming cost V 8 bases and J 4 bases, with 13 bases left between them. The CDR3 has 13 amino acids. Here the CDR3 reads CASGELGSDTQYF. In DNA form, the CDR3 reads TGTGCCAGCGGGGAACTAGGGTCAGATACGCAGTATTTT.